This is a list of T cell receptor beta chains from one sample in a study of blood T cell repertoires in COVID-19. The table came from immunoSEQ multiplex PCR; TCRdb's copy has only in-frame clones and leaves some out. The table has 110,000 to 150,000 clones, around nine tenths seen once. Sequencing input: peripheral blood. The receptors were gathered from a woman in her thirties or forties with acute or convalescent COVID-19. The CDR3 runs from the conserved cysteine through the conserved F or W. The D gene is left open where the match is weak. Only some rows state a clone size, as once, few, many or a class for expanded clones.

>.|.|TRBJ1-1|TRBV11-1
TGTGCCAGCAGCCGGCTGGGGGGGAACACTGAAGCTTTCTTT
CASSRLGGNTEAFF
>once|TRBD1|TRBJ2-2|TRBV14
TGTGCCAGCAGCCCTCGACAGGGAACCGGGGAGCTGTTTTTT
CASSPRQGTGELFF
>.|.|TRBJ2-7|TRBV27
TGTGCCAGCAGTCACACCGGGGGAGACTACGAGCAGTACTTC
CASSHTGGDYEQYF
>.|.|TRBJ1-2|TRBV7-9
TGTGCCAGCAGCTTAGCGCGGGGAATCAGTGGCTACACCTTC
CASSLARGISGYTF
>.|TRBD1|TRBJ1-2|TRBV19
TGTGCCAGTAGTATTCGATCGGGGCGGACAGGGGGCCCCTATGGCTACACCTTC
CASSIRSGRTGGPYGYTF
>.|.|TRBJ1-5|TRBV5-6
TGTGCCAGCAGCTTGGGGGAGGTCAAACCGCAGCCCCAGCATTTT
CASSLGEVKPQPQHF
>.|TRBD2|TRBJ2-1|TRBV18
TGTGCCAGCTCACCAGTGGCGGGGGGGACGTATGAGCAGTTCTTC
CASSPVAGGTYEQFF
>.|TRBD2|TRBJ2-3|TRBV2
TGTGCCAGCAGTGTAAGCGGGGGACCTCCCGCAGATACGCAGTATTTT
CASSVSGGPPADTQYF
>.|TRBD1|TRBJ1-2|TRBV4-3
TGCGCCAGCAGCCAAGAAGGAACAGGGGCTCGGGGCTACACCTTC
CASSQEGTGARGYTF
>.|.|TRBJ1-3|TRBV19
TGTGCCAGTAGAGAGGGAGGCTCTGGAAACACCATATATTTT
CASREGGSGNTIYF
>.|TRBD1|TRBJ2-7|TRBV4-3
TGCGCCAGCAGCCAAGATCCTGTAGGGACAGGGGGCTACGAGCAGTACTTC
CASSQDPVGTGGYEQYF
>.|.|TRBJ1-6|TRBV3-1/TRBV3-2
TGTGCCAGCAGCCCGCTGGCGGCGCGGGGGTCACCCCTCCACTTT
CASSPLAARGSPLHF
>.|TRBD1|TRBJ2-7|TRBV7-9
TGTGCCAGCAGCTTAGCGATTTTGGGACAGGAGCAGTACTTC
CASSLAILGQEQYF
>.|.|TRBJ1-1|TRBV19
TGTGCCAGTAGTGGGACTTACACTGAAGCTTTCTTT
CASSGTYTEAFF
>.|TRBD2|TRBJ2-6|TRBV9
TGTGCCAGCAGCGTAGGCCTAGCGGGTTTTGGGGCCAACGTCCTGACTTTC
CASSVGLAGFGANVLTF
>.|.|TRBJ2-1|TRBV7-2
TGTGCCAGCTCAAGGGGGTCCCCCCCCAGTAAGTCCTACAATGAGCAGTTCTTC
CASSRGSPPSKSYNEQFF
>few|.|TRBJ1-5|TRBV5-4
TGTGCCAGCAGGACTGTGGGTATTGACAATCAGCCCCAGCATTTT
CASRTVGIDNQPQHF
>.|TRBD1|TRBJ1-1|TRBV19
TGTGCCAGTAGGGAGACAGGGTCCACTGAAGCTTTCTTT
CASRETGSTEAFF
>.|.|TRBJ1-3|TRBV10-3
TGTGCCATCAAAGTTCAGGCCTCTGGAAACACCATATATTTT
CAIKVQASGNTIYF
>.|.|TRBJ1-5|TRBV19
TGTGCCAGTAGTATAGCAGGTTTTTATCAGCCCCAGCATTTT
CASSIAGFYQPQHF
>once|.|TRBJ1-2|TRBV20-1
TGCAGTGCGCGGACAGACTATGGCTACACCTTC
CSARTDYGYTF
>.|.|TRBJ1-6|TRBV7-8
TGTGCCAGCAGCCTATTACCCGGAGGCAATAATTCACCCCTCCACTTT
CASSLLPGGNNSPLHF
>.|.|TRBJ2-6|TRBV4-3
TGCGCCAGCAGCCGTGGCGGCGCCTCTGGGGCCAACGTCCTGACTTTC
CASSRGGASGANVLTF
>once|TRBD2|TRBJ2-3|TRBV11-2
TGTGCCAGCAGCCCCCGTGGCGGGGGGACAGATACGCAGTATTTT
CASSPRGGGTDTQYF
>once|TRBD1|TRBJ1-3|TRBV25-1
TGTGCCAGCAGTGACAGGGGGTACTCTGGAAACACCATATATTTT
CASSDRGYSGNTIYF